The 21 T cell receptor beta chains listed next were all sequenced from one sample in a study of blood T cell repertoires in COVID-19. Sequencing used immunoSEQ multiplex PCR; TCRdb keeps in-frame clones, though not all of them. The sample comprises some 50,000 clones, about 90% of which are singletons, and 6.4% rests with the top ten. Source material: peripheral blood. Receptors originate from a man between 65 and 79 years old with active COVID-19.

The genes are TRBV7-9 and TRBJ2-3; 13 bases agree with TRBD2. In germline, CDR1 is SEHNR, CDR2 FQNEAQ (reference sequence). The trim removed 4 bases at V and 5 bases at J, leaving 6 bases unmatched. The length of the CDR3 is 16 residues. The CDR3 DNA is TGTGCCAGCAGCTCCGGGACTAGCGGGGATGTAGATACGCAGTATTTT. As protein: CASSSGTSGDVDTQYF.

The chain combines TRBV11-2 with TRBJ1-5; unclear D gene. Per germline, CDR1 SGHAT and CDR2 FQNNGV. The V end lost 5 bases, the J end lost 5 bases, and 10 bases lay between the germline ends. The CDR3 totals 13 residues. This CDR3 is CASSRGSYQPQHF. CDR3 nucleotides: TGTGCCAGCAGCCGCGGGAGTTATCAGCCCCAGCATTTT.

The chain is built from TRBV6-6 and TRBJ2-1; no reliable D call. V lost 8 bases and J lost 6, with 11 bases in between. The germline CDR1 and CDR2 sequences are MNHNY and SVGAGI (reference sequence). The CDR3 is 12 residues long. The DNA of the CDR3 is TGTGCCAGCGAGGAAGTGGGCAATGAGCAGTTCTTC. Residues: CASEEVGNEQFF.

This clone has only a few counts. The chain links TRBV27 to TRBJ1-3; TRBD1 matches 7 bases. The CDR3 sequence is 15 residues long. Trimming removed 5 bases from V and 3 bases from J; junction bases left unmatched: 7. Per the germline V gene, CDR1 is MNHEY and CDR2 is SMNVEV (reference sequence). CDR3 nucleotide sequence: TGTGCCAGCAGTCCGGACAGGCCCAGTGGAAACACCATATATTTT. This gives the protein CASSPDRPSGNTIYF.

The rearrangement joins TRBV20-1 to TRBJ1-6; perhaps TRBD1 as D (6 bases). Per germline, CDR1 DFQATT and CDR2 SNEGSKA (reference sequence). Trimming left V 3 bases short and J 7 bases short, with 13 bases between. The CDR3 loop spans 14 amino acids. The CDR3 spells CSASRPGGNSPLHF. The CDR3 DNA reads TGCAGTGCTAGTCGCCCGGGGGGCAATTCACCCCTCCACTTT.

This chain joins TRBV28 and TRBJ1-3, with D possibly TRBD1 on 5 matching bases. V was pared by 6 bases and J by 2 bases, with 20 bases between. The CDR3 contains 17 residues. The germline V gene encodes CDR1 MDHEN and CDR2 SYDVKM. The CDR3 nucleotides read TGTGCCAGCAGCCCAACCCGGGGGACGGCTCCTGGAAACACCATATATTTT. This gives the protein CASSPTRGTAPGNTIYF.

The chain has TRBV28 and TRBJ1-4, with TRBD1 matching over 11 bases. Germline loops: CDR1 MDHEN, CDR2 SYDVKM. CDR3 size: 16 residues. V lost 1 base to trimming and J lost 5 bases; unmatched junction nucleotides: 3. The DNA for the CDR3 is TGTGCCAGCAGTTTATTGGACAGGGGGCCAAATGAAAAACTGTTTTTT. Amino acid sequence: CASSLLDRGPNEKLFF. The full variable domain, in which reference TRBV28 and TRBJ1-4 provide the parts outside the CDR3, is DVKVTQSSRYLVKRTGEKVFLECVQDMDHENMFWYRQDPGLGLRLIYFSYDVKMKEKGDIPEGYSVSREKKERFSLILESASTNQTSMYLCASSLLDRGPNEKLFFGSGTQLSVL.

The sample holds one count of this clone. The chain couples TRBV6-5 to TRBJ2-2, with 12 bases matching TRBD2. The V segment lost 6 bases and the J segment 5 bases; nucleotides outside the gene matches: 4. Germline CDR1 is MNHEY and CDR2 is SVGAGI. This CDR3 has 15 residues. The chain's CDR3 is CASRLTSGGTGELFF. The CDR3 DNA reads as TGTGCCAGCAGATTAACTAGCGGGGGGACCGGGGAGCTGTTTTTT.

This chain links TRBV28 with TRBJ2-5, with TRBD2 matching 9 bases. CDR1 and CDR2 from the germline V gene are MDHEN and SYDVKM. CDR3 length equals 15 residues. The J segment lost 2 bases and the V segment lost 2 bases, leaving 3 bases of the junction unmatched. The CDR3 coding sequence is TGTGCCAGCAGTTTAGGAGCGGGGGGACAAGAGACCCAGTACTTC. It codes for CASSLGAGGQETQYF.

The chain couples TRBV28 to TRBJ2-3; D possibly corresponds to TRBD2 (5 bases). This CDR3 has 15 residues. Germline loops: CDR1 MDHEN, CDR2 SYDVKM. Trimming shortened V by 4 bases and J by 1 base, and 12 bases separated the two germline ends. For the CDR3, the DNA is TGTGCCAGCAGTTCTGGACCAGCGGGCACAGATACGCAGTATTTT. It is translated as CASSSGPAGTDTQYF.

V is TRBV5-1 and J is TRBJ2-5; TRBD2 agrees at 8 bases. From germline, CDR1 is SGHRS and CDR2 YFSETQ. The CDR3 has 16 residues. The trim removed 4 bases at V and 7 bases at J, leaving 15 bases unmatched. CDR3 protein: CASSPGGGLPSMTQYF. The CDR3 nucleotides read TGCGCCAGCAGCCCCGGGGGGGGACTACCCTCTATGACCCAGTACTTC.

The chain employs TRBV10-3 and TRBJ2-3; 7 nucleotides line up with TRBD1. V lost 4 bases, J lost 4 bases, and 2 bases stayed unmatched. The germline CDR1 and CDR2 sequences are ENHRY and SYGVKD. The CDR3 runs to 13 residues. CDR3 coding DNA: TGTGCCATCAGTGGACAGGGCCCAGATACGCAGTATTTT. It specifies CAISGQGPDTQYF.

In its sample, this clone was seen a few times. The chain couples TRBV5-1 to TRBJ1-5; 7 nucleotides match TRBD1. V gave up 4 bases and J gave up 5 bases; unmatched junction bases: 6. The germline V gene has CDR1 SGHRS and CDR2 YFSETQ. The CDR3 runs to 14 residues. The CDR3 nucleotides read TGCGCCAGCAGCCCCGGACAGGCCGATCAGCCCCAGCATTTT. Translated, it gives CASSPGQADQPQHF.

Here the CDR3 reads CASSSQGNAASPLHF. Here the CDR3 DNA reads TGTGCCAGCAGTTCCCAGGGGAATGCAGCCTCACCCCTCCACTTT. This rearrangement joins TRBV6-5 to TRBJ1-6; TRBD1 might be the D (6 bases). This CDR3 comprises 15 residues. Germline values: CDR1 MNHEY, CDR2 SVGAGI. Trimming left V 4 bases short and J 10 bases short, with 17 bases between.

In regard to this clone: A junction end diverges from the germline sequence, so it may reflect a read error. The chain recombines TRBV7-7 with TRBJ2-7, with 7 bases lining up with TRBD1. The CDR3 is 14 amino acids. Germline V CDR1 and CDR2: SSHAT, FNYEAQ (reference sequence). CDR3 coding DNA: TGTGCTAGCAGCTTAGAGCCAGGGGGCTACGAGCAGTACTTC. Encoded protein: CASSLEPGGYEQYF.

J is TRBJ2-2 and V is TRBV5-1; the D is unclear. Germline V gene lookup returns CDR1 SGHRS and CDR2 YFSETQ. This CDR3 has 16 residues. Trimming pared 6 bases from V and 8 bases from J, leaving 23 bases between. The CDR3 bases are TGCGCCAGCACCCTGGAGAGCACGGGTTTATCGGGGGAGCTGTTTTTT. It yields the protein CASTLESTGLSGELFF.

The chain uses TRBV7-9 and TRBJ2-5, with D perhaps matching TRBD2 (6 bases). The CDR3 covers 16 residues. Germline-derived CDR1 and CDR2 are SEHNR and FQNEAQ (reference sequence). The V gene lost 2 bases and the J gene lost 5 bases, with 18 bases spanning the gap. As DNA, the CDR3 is TGTGCCAGCAGCTTACTACTGGACGGAGGAGGGGAGACCCAGTACTTC. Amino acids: CASSLLLDGGGETQYF.

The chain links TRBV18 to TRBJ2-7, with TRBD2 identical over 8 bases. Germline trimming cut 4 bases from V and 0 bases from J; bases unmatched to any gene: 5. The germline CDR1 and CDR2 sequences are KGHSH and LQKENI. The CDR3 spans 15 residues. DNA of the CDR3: TGTGCCAGCTCACTTAGCGGGGATAGCTCCTACGAGCAGTACTTC. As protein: CASSLSGDSSYEQYF.

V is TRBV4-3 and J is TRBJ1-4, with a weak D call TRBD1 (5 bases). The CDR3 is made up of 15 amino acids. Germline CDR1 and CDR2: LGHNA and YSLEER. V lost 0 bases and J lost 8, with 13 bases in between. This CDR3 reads CASSQEVREDEKLFF. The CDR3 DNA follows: TGCGCCAGCAGCCAAGAAGTCAGGGAGGACGAAAAACTGTTTTTT.

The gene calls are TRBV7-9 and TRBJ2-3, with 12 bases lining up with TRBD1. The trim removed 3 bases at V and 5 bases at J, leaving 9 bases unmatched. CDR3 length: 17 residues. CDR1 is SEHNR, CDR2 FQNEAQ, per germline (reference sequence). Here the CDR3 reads CASSFSGTGGLVDTQYF. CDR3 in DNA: TGTGCCAGCAGCTTTTCCGGGACAGGGGGCCTGGTAGATACGCAGTATTTT. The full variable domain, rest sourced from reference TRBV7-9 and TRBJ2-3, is DTGVSQNPRHKITKRGQNVTFRCDPISEHNRLYWYRQTLGQGPEFLTYFQNEAQLEKSRLLSDRFSAERPKGSFSTLEIQRTEQGDSAMYLCASSFSGTGGLVDTQYFGPGTRLTVL.

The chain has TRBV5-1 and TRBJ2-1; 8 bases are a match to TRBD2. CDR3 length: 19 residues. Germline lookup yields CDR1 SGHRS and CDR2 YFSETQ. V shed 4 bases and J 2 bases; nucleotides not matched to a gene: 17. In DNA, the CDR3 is TGCGCCAGCAGCCCCTCACTCGTCCCGGGCGGGGGGACCTACAATGAGCAGTTCTTC. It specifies CASSPSLVPGGGTYNEQFF.